What follows are 21 T cell receptor beta chains derived from one specimen sequenced in a study of blood T cells in healthy people across ages. The use of a sample-barcoded 5' primer and a J-beta primer mix characterized a second PCR of about 7 to 12 cycles. TCRdb reanalysed the 5' RACE reads using MiXCR and keeps one entry per CDR3 protein. The top ten clones hold roughly 10% of a sample with 750,000 to 950,000 distinct CDR3 sequences, around 29% of them seen once. The sample was also reused in another study, on T cells of mothers and their children.

The sample taken for sequencing was blood. Receptors were obtained from a woman between 40 and 55 years old in good health.

V usage is TRBV12-3 or TRBV12-4 and J usage is TRBJ1-1; D call uncertain. This CDR3 spans 14 amino acids. The V gene lost 6 bases and the J gene lost 0 bases, with 11 bases spanning the gap. The CDR3 nucleotides read TGTGCCAGCAGGCTGGGAGGGATGAACACTGAAGCTTTCTTT. Translated, it gives CASRLGGMNTEAFF.

This clonotype was seen more than once but under ten times. This chain connects TRBV5-1 to TRBJ2-5; D gene unclear. CDR3 length equals 13 residues. The V and J ends lost 3 bases and 1 base respectively, with 7 bases between them. CDR1 is SGHRS and CDR2 is YFSETQ in the germline V gene. CDR3: CASSSSSQETQYF. The CDR3, as DNA: TGCGCCAGCAGCTCGTCGAGCCAAGAGACCCAGTACTTC.

This clonotype came up many times. The rearrangement joins TRBV6-1 to TRBJ2-7; D gene ambiguous. V lost 5 bases, J lost 2 bases, and 19 bases lay in between. CDR3 size: 16 residues. Germline CDR1 reads MNHNS; CDR2 reads SASEGT. In nucleotides, the CDR3 is TGTGCCAGCAGTATTAACCTCAGTCAACCCACCTACGAGCAGTACTTC. This encodes CASSINLSQPTYEQYF.

At least ten counts were recorded for this clonotype. The chain couples TRBV20-1 to TRBJ1-2; D remains unclear. Germline V CDR1 and CDR2: DFQATT, SNEGSKA (reference sequence). Trimming left V 1 base short and J 8 bases short, with 14 bases between. The CDR3 is made up of 13 amino acids. CDR3 bases: TGCAGTGCTAGAGCCTTCCGTATAGACGGCTACACCTTC. Translated, it gives CSARAFRIDGYTF.

In its sample, this clonotype was seen a few times. Here the CDR3 reads CASGNGIRREKLFF. The CDR3 bases are TGTGCCAGCGGCAACGGGATACGGCGTGAAAAACTGTTTTTT. The chain employs TRBV25-1 and TRBJ1-4; D ambiguous. The CDR3 is 14 amino acids. CDR1 is MGHDK and CDR2 is SYGVNS in the germline V gene. V lost 8 bases, J lost 7 bases, and 17 bases lay in between. Full variable domain (missing parts from reference TRBV25-1 and TRBJ1-4): EADIYQTPRYLVIGTGKKITLECSQTMGHDKMYWYQQDPGMELHLIHYSYGVNSTEKGDLSSESTVSRIRTEHFPLTLESARPSHTSQYLCASGNGIRREKLFFGSGTQLSVL.

This clonotype was recorded a few times. The chain recombines TRBV12-3 or TRBV12-4 with TRBJ2-7; TRBD1 might be the D (6 bases). CDR3 length: 14 amino acids. The germline V and J ends were trimmed by 5 bases and 5 bases, with 16 bases remaining between them. The CDR3 coding sequence is TGTGCCAGCAGTCCGTTGACAGGTGGCGACGAGCAGTACTTC. Translated, it gives CASSPLTGGDEQYF.

This clonotype was found a few times. The rearrangement uses TRBV28 and TRBJ1-4, with D hard to call. Looked up from germline, CDR1 is MDHEN and CDR2 is SYDVKM. The CDR3 runs 15 residues. V was cut by 9 bases and J by 6 bases, with 20 bases left in between. In nucleotides, the CDR3 is TGTGCCAGTTCCATACCGGGCCCATGGGATGAAAAACTGTTTTTT. Amino acids: CASSIPGPWDEKLFF.

CDR3: CASLNRGRGTEAFF. DNA for the CDR3: TGTGCCAGCCTCAATCGGGGGCGCGGCACTGAAGCTTTCTTT. The genes are TRBV28 and TRBJ1-1; D might be TRBD1 (6 bases). Per germline, CDR1 MDHEN and CDR2 SYDVKM. CDR3 length: 14 amino acids. Trimming left V 8 bases short and J 4 bases short, with 17 bases between.

This clonotype was detected only once. A single base separates this from a much larger clone, so it may be a read error. The chain combines TRBV5-1 with TRBJ2-1; 11 bases agree with TRBD2. CDR3 size: 14 residues. Germline CDR1 is SGHRS and CDR2 is YFSETQ. CDR3 DNA: TGCGCCAGCAGCTCTCCTAGCGGGGGGAATGAGCGGTTCTTC. As protein: CASSSPSGGNERFF.

Of note for this clonotype: A read error may account for a junction end that differs from germline. The chain is built from TRBV3-1 and TRBJ2-4; D remains unclear. CDR1 is LGHDT, CDR2 YNNKEL, per germline (reference sequence). This CDR3 is built from 16 residues. Here the CDR3 reads CASNQDYGGSKDIQYF. CDR3 nucleotide sequence: TGTGCCAGCAACCAAGATTATGGCGGTTCGAAAGACATTCAGTACTTC.

The chain joins TRBV11-3 to TRBJ2-7; a possible D gene is TRBD2 (6 bases). The DNA end is more similar to TRBJ2-5, so the J call may be wrong. The CDR3 consists of 13 residues. Per germline, CDR1 SGHNT and CDR2 YENEEA. CDR3 DNA: TGTGCCAGCGCAGGAGGGTTCCAAGAGACCCAGTACTTC. This codes for CASAGGFQETQYF.

With respect to this clonotype: A much larger clonotype is one base distant, so this may be a read error. This sequence joins TRBV7-3 and TRBJ2-3; the D gene is possibly TRBD2 (5 bases). This CDR3 comprises 15 residues. Germline CDR1 and CDR2: SGHTA and FQGTGA. CDR3 residues: CAGSLGLGAPDTQYF. The CDR3 nucleotides are TGTGCCGGCAGCCTCGGACTGGGAGCGCCAGATACGCAGTATTTT.

Of note for this clonotype: Sequence at one end of the junction differs from germline and may be a read error. This chain connects TRBV12-3 or TRBV12-4 to TRBJ2-3; D uncertain. The CDR3 is 15 residues long. CDR3 sequence: CASSLSRVYADAQYF. The CDR3 region has the DNA TGTGCCAGCAGTTTGAGTCGCGTGTACGCAGATGCGCAGTATTTT.

There are a few counts of this clonotype. Mismatch with germline at one junction end may stem from a read error. The chain recombines TRBV12-3 or TRBV12-4 with TRBJ1-2, with D unresolved. CDR3 length: 12 amino acids. For the CDR3, the DNA is TGTGTCAGCAGTTTGAGTATCTATGGCTACACCTTC. Residues: CVSSLSIYGYTF.

The chain couples TRBV11-2 to TRBJ1-5; D uncertain. Germline loops: CDR1 SGHAT, CDR2 FQNNGV. V gave up 5 bases and J gave up 7 bases, with 9 bases separating them. CDR3 length equals 12 residues. CDR3 nucleotides: TGTGCCAGCAGCGAGGTGGGGCAGCCCCAGCATTTT. It codes for CASSEVGQPQHF.

Points on this clonotype: One end of the junction does not line up with germline, which may come from a read error. This rearrangement joins TRBV4-1 to TRBJ1-2; unclear D gene. Germline CDR1 MGHRA, CDR2 YSYEKL. CDR3 length equals 13 residues. CDR3 in DNA: TGCGCCAGCAGCCAACTGGGCTTCTATGACTACACCTTC. Its translation is CASSQLGFYDYTF.

This clonotype turned up a few times. The J gene is TRBJ2-7, the V gene TRBV10-3; D not certain. Between the trimmed V and J ends, which lost 6 bases and 2 bases, there was a span of 14 bases. There are 14 residues in the CDR3. CDR1 ENHRY and CDR2 SYGVKD come from the germline V gene. The CDR3 spells CAISSSERPYEQYF. The DNA of the CDR3 is TGTGCCATCAGCAGCTCGGAAAGGCCCTACGAGCAGTACTTC.

This clonotype has a handful of counts. CDR3: CASSQVSQVGNQPQHF. In nucleotides, the CDR3 is TGCGCCAGCAGCCAAGTTTCGCAGGTGGGCAATCAGCCCCAGCATTTT. The chain uses TRBV4-1 and TRBJ1-5; the D is unclear. Germline V lookup: CDR1 MGHRA, CDR2 YSYEKL. The CDR3 covers 16 residues. Trimming cost V 1 base and J 2 bases, with 12 bases left between them.

This clonotype was detected only a few times. The chain links TRBV30 to TRBJ2-7; D possibly uses TRBD1 or TRBD2 (5 bases each). V was clipped by 0 bases and J by 1 base, with 13 bases between them. The CDR3 loop spans 15 amino acids. CDR1 is GTSNPN, CDR2 SVGIG, per germline (reference sequence). The CDR3 here is CAWSVRLGVSYEQYF. The CDR3 region has the DNA TGTGCCTGGAGTGTACGGTTGGGGGTATCCTACGAGCAGTACTTC.

V gene TRBV18 combines with J gene TRBJ2-2; D unclear. V lost 5 bases to trimming and J lost 4 bases, with 11 bases between them. Germline loops: CDR1 KGHSH, CDR2 LQKENI. The CDR3 is 14 amino acids. The CDR3 nucleotides read TGTGCCAGCTCAAGTGGAGCTGGCACCGGGGAGCTGTTTTTT. It codes for CASSSGAGTGELFF.

At least ten counts were recorded for this clonotype. The rearrangement links TRBV7-2 to TRBJ2-7; tentative D call: TRBD2 (6 bases). Between the trimmed V and J ends, which lost 5 bases and 7 bases, there was a span of 21 bases. CDR3 length: 15 amino acids. Germline V lookup: CDR1 SGHTA, CDR2 FQGNSA. The CDR3 here is CASSPGGGVFGEQYF. CDR3 in DNA: TGTGCCAGCAGCCCCGGCGGAGGGGTCTTTGGGGAGCAGTACTTC.